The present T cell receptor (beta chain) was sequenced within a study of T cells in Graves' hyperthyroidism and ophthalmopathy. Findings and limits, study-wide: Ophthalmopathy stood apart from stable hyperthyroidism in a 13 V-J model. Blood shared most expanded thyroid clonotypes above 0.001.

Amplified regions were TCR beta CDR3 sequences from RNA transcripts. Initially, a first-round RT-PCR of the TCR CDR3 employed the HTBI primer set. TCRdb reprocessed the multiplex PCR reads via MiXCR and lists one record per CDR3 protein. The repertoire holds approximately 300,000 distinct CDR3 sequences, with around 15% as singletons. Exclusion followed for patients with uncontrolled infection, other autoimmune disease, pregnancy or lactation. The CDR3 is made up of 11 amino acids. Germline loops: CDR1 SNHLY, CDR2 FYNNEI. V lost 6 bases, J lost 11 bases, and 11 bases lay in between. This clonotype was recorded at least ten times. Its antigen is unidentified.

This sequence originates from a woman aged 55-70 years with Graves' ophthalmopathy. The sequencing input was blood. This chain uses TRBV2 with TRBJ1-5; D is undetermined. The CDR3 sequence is CASSAPGTQHF. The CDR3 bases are TGTGCCAGCAGCGCTCCCGGGACCCAGCATTTT.